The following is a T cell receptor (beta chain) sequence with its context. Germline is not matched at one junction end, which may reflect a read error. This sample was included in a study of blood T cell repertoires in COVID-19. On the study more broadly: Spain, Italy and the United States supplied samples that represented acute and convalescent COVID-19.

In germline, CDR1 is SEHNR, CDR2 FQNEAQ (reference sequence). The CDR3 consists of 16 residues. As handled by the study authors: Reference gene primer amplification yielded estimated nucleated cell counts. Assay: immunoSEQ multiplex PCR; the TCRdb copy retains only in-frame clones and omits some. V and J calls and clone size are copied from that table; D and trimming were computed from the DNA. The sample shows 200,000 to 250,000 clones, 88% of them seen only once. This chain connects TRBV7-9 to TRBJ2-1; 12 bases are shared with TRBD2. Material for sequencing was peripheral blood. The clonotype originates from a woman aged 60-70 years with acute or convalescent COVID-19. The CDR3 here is CASSLAGGTLGNEQFF. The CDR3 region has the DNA TGTGCCAGCAGCCTAGCGGGAGGGACACTCGGGAATGAGCAGTTCTTC.